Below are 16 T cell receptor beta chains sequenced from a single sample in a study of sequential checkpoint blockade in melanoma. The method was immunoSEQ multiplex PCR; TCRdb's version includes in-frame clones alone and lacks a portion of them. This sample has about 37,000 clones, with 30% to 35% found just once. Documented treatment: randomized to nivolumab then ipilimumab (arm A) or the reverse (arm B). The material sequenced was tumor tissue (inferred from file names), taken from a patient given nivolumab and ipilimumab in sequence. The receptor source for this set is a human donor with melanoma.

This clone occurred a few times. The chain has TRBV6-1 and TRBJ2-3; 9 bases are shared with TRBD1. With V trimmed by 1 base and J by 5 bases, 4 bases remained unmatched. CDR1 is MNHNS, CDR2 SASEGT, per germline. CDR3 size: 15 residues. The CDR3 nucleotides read TGTGCCAGCAGTGAAGGGACAGGGGCCGGAGATACGCAGTATTTT. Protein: CASSEGTGAGDTQYF.

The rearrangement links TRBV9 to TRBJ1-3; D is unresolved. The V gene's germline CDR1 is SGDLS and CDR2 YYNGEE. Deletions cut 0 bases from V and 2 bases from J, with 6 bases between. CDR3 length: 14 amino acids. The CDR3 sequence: CASSVGEPGNTIYF. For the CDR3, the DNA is TGTGCCAGCAGCGTAGGGGAGCCTGGAAACACCATATATTTT.

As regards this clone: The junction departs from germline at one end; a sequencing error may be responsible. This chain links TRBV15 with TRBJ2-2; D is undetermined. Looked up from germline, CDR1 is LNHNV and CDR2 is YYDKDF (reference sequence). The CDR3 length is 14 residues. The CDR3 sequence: CASSLKGLTGELFF. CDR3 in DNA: TGTGCCAGCAGCTTAAAAGGTCTCACCGGGGAGCTGTTTTTT.

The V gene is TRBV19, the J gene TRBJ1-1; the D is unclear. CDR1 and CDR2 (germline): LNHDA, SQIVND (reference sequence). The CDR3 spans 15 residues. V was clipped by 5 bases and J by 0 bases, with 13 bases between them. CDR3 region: CASSPQDGMNTEAFF. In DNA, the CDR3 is TGTGCCAGTAGTCCTCAGGACGGCATGAACACTGAAGCTTTCTTT.

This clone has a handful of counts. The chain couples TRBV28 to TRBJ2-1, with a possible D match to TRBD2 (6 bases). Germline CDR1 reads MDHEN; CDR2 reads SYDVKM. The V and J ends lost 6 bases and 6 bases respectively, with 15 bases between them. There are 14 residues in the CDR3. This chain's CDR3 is CASRRRGPINEQFF. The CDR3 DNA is TGTGCCAGCAGGCGGAGGGGCCCAATCAATGAGCAGTTCTTC.

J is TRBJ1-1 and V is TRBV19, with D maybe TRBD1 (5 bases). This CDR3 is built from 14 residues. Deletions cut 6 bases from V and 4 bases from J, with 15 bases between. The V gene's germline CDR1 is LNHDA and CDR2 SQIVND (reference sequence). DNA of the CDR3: TGTGCCAGTAGCGGGGGACCCTTGATCACTGAAGCTTTCTTT. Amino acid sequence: CASSGGPLITEAFF.

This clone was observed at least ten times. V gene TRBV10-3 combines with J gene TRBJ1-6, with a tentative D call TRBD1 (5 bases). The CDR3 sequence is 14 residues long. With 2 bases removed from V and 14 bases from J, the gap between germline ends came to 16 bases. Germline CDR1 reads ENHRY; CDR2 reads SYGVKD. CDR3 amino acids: CAISETGGYSALHF. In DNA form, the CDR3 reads TGTGCCATCAGTGAGACAGGTGGCTATTCGGCCCTCCACTTT.

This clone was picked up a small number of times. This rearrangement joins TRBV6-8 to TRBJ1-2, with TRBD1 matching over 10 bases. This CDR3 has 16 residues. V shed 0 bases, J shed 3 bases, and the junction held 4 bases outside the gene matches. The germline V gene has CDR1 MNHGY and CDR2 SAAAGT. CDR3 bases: TGTGCCAGCAGTTACTCGACAGGGGGCGCGCACTATGGCTACACCTTC. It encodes CASSYSTGGAHYGYTF.

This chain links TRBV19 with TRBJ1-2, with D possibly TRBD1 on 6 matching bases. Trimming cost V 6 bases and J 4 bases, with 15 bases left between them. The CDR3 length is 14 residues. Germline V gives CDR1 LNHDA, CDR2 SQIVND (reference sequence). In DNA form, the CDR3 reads TGTGCCAGTAGCTTTCGGGGGGGCCTCTATGGCTACACCTTC. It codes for CASSFRGGLYGYTF.

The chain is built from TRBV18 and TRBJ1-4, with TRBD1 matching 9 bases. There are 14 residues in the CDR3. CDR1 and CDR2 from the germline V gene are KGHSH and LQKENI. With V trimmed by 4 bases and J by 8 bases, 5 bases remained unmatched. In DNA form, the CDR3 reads TGTGCCAGCTCACTAGGACAGGGGAGAGAAAAACTGTTTTTT. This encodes CASSLGQGREKLFF.

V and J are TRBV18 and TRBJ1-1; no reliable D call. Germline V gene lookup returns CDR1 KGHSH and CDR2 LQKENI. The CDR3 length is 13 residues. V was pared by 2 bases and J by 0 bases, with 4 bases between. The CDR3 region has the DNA TGTGCCAGCTCACCAGGTCTGAACACTGAAGCTTTCTTT. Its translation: CASSPGLNTEAFF. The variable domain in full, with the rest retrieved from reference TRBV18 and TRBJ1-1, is NAGVMQNPRHLVRRRGQEARLRCSPMKGHSHVYWYRQLPEEGLKFMVYLQKENIIDESGMPKERFSAEFPKEGPSILRIQQVVRGDSAAYFCASSPGLNTEAFFGQGTRLTVV.

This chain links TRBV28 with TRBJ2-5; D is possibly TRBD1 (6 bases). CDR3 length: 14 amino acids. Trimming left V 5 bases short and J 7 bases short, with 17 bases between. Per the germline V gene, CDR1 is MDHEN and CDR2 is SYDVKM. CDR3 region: CASSPRQAGGTQYF. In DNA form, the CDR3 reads TGTGCCAGCAGTCCACGACAGGCGGGCGGGACCCAGTACTTC.

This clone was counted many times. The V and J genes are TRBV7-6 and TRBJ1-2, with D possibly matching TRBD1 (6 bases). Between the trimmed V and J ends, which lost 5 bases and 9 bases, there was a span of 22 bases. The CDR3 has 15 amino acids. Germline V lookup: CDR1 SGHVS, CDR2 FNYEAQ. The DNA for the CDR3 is TGTGCCAGCAGCCCGGGACAATCTACAAGAGACAGCTACACCTTC. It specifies CASSPGQSTRDSYTF.

The CDR3 DNA sequence: TGTGCCAGCAGGTGGGCCCCTGGAAACACCATATATTTT. It yields the protein CASRWAPGNTIYF. The chain carries TRBV6-8 and TRBJ1-3; D remains ambiguous. CDR3 length: 13 residues. Germline CDR1 reads MNHGY; CDR2 reads SAAAGT. The V gene lost 6 bases and the J gene lost 2 bases, with 8 bases spanning the gap.

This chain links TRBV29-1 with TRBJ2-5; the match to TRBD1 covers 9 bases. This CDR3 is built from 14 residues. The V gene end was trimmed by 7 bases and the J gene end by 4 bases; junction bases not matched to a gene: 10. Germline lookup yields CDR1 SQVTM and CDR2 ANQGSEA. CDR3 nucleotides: TGCAGCGCTCGCCGGGACAGGGAAGGAGAGACCCAGTACTTC. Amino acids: CSARRDREGETQYF.

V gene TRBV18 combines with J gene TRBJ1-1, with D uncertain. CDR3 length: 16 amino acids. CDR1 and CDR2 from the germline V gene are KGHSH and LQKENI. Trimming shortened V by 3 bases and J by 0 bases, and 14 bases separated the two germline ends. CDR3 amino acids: CASSPYLNSMNTEAFF. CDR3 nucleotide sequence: TGTGCCAGCTCACCTTACCTGAACAGCATGAACACTGAAGCTTTCTTT.